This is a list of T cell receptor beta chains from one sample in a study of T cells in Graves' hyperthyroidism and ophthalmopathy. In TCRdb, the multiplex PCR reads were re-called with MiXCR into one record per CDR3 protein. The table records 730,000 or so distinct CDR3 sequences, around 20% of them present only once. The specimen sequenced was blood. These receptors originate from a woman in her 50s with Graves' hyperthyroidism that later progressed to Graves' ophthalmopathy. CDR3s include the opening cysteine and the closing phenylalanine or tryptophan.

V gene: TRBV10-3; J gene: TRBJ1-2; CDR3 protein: CAITSDRYGYGYTF
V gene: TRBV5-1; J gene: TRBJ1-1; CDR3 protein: CASSLDLANTEAFF
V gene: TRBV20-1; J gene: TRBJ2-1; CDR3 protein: CSASHQDEQFF
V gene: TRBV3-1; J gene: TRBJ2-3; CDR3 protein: CASSSLGTDTQYF
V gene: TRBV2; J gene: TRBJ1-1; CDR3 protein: CASSGEGGTEAFF
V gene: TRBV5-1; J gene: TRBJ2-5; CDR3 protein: CASSFLAGGSQETQYF
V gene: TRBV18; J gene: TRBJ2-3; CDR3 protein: CASSGERGRSDTQYF
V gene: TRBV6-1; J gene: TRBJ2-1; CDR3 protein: CASSEAIIPTRNSYNEQFF
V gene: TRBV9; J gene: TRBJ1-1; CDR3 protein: CASSVDSGRNTEAFF
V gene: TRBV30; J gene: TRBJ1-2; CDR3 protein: CAWSVINRNYGYTF
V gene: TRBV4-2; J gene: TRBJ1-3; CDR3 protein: CASSPELGRAGNTIYF
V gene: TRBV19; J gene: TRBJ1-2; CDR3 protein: CASSKMLGERDYGYTF
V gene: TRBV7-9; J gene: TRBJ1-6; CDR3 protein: CASSGSYNSPLHF
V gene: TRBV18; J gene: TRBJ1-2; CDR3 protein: CASSQPQGQGNGYTF